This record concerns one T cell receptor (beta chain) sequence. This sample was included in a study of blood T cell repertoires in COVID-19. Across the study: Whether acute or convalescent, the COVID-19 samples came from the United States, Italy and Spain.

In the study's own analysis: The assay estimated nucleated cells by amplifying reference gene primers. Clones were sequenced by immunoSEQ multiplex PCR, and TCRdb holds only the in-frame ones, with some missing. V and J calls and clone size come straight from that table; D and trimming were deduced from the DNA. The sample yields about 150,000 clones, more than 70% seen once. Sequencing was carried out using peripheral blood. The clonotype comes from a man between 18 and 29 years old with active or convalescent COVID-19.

DNA for the CDR3: TGTGCCACCCGGAACCGGGCGGGGGTTGGGACTGAAGCTTTCTTT. Protein sequence: CATRNRAGVGTEAFF. The chain joins TRBV28 to TRBJ1-1; TRBD1 is a possible D gene (5 bases). CDR1 and CDR2 (germline): MDHEN, SYDVKM. Trimming stripped 10 bases from V and 5 bases from J, with 23 bases between. The CDR3 sequence is 15 residues long.